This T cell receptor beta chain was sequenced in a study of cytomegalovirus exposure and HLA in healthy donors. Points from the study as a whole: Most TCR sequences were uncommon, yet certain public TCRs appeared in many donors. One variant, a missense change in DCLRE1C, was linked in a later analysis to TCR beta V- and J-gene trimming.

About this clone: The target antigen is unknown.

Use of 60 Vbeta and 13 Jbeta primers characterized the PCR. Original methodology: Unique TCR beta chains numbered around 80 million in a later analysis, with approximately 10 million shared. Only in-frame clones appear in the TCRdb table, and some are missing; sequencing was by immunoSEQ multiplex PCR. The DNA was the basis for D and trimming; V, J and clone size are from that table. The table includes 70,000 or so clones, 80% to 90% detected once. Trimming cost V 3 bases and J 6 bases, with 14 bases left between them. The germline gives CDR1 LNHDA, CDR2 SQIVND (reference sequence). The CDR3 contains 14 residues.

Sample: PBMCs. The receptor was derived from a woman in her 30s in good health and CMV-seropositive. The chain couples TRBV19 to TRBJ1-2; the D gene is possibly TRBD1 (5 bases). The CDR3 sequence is CASSISRAYDGYTF. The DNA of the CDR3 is TGTGCCAGTAGTATCTCCAGGGCTTATGATGGCTACACCTTC.